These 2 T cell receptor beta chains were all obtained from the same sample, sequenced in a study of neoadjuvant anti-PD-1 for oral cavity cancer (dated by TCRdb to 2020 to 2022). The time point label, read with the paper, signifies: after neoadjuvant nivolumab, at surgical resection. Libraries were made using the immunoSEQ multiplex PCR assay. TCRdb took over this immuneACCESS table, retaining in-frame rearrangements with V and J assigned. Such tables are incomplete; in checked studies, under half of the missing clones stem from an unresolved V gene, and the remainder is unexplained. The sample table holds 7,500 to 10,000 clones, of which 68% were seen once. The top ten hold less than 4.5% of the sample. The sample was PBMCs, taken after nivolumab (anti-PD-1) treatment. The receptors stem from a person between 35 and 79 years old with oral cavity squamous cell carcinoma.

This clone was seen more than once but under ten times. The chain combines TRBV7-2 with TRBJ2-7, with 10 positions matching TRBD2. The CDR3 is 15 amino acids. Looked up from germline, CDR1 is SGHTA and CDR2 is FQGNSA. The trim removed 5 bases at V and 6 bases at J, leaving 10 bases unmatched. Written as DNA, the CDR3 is TGTGCCAGCAGCCCCCAAACTAGCGGGGTCGGCGAGCAGTACTTC. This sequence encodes CASSPQTSGVGEQYF.

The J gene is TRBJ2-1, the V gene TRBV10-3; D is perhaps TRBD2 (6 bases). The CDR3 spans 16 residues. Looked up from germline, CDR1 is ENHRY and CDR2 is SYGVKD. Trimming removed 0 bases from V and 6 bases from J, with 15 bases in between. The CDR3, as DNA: TGTGCCATCAGTGAGTCTGGGACTTATGGTCTCAATGAGCAGTTCTTC. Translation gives CAISESGTYGLNEQFF.